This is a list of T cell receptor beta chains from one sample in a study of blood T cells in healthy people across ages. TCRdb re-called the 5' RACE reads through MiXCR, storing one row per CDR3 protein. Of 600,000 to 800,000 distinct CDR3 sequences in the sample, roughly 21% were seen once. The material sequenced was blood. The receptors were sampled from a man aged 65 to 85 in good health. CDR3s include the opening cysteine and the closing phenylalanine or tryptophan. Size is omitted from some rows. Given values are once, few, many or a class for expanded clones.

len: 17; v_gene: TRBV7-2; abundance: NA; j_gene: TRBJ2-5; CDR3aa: CASSSRAGTSGTETQYF
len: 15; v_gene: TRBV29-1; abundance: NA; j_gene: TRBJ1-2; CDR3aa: CSVVHGRGSTYGYTF
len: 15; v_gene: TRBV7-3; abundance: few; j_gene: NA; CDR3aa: CASSPDSGRIYEQFF
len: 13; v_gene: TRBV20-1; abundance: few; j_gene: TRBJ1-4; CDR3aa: CSARETTNEKLFF
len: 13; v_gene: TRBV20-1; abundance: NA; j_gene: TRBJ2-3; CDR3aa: CSGTTGNGDTQYF
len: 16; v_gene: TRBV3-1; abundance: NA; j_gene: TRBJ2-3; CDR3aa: CASSQGSGFLTDTQYF
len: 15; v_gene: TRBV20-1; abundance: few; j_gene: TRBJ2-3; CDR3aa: CSAGIEWLSTDTQYF
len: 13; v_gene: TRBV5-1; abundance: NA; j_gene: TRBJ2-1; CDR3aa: CASSLPAYNEQFF
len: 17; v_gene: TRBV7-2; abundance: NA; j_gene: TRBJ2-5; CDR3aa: CASSPLGVRIAQETQYF
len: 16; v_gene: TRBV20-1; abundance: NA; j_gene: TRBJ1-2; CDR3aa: CSAPPYREGGSYGYTF
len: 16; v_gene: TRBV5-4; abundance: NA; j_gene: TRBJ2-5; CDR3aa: CASSGGLAVTEETQYF
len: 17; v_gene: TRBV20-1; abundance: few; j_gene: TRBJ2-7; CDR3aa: CSARASSGPSEIYEQYF
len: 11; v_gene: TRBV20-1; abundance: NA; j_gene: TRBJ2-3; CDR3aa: CSAPTSGRVFF
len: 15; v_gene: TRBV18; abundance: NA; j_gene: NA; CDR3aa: CASSLPRGWGETQYF
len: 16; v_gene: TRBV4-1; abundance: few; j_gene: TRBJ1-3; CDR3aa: CASSQEWLYSGNTIYF
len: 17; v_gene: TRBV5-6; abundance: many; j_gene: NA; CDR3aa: CASSSRTSGKRASEQFF
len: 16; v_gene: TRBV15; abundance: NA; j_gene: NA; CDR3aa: CDTSKSPDRAPSEQYF
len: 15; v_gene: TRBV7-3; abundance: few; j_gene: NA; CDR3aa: CASSPNGRVENEQFF
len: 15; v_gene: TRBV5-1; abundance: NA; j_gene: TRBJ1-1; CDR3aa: CASSLPGQGATEAFF
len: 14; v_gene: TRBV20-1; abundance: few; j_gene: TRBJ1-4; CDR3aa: CSAMRAEENEKLFF
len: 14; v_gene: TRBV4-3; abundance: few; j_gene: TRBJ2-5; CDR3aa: CASSQNKGQETQYF
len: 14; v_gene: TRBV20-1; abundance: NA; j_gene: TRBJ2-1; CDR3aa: CSARSLATYNEQFF
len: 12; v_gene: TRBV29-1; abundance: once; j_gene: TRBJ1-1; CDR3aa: CSVKVWETEAFF
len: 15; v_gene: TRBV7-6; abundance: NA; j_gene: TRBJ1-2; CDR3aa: CASSLDTGGNYGYTF
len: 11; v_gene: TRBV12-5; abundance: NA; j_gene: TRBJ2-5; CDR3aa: CASVAIWGQYF
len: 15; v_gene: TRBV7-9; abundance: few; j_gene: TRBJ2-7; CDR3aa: CASMSIAGGPSEQYF
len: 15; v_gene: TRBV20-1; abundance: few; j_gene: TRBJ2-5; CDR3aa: CSATVGGRAGETQYF
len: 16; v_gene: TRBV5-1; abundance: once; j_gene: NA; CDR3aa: CASSLAGKSSYDEQFF
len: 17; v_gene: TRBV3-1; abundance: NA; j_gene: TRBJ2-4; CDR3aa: CASSRSRLAGPKNIQYF
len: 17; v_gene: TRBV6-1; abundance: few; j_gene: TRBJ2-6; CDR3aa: CASRGLAGSPGANVLTF
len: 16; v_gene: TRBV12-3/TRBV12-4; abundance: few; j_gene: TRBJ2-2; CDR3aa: CASSSPRGDSSGELFF
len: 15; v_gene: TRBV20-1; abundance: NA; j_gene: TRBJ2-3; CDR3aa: CSARDHHRGTDTQYF
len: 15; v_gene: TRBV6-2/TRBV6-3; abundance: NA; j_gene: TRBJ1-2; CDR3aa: CASSLGKGQNYGYTF
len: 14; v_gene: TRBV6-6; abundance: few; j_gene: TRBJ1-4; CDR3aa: CASSSMGTGEKLFF
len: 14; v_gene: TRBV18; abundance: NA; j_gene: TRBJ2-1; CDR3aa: CASSSGRVSNEQFF
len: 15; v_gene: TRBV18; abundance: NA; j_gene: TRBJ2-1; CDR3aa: CAGSPAGFNYNEQFF
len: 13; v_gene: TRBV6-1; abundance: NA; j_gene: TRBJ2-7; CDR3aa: CASSEQGAREQYF
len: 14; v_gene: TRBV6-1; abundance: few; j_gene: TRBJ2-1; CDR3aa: CASSRDRAYNEQFF
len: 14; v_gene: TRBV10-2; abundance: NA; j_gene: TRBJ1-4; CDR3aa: CASSTGTGGEKLFF
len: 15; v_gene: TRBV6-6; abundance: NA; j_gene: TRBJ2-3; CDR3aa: CASSYGAVEADTQYF
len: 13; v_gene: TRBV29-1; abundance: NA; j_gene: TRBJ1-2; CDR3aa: CSVAVGGDYGYTF
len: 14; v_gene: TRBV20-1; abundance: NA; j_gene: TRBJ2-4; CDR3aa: CSARDHKDKNIQYF
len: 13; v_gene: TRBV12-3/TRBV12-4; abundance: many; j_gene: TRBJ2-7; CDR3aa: CASSLPSGYEQYF
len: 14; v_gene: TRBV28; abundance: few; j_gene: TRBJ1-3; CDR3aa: CASSFLGAGNTIYF
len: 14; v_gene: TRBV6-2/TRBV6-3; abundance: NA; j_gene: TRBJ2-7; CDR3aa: CASSYSRNGGEQYF
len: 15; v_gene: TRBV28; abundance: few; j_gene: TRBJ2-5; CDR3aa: CASSSQWGPQETQYF
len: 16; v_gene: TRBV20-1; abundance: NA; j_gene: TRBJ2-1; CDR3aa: CSARQGLAGVWSEQFF
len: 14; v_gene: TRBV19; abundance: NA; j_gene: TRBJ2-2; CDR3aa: CASREGVTTGELFF
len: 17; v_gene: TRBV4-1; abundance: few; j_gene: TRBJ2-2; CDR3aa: CASSQVVAGGPRGELFF
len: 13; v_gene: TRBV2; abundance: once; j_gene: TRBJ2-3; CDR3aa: CASLAEFTDTQYF